This TCR beta chain was obtained from a study of shared clonotypes between healthy human individuals. The healthy adult donors were HIV-negative and reported no recent acute infections or vaccinations. Over several immunoSEQ plates, each subset's genomic DNA was distributed in even portions. Original analysis: Filtering differed, since immunoSEQ gave only junction sequences and no quality scores. Sequencing was performed with immunoSEQ multiplex PCR; in TCRdb, only in-frame clones are kept and a portion is missing. D and trimming come from the DNA, and the V and J calls and clone size come from that table. This table holds a few hundred thousand clones, 70% to 80% found once. The sequencing sample was made of PBMCs. The TCR originated in a woman aged 40 to 55 in good health. Some clones in this sample may be carry-over from other donors' samples.

The CDR3 nucleotides are TGTGCCATCAGTGAGTCGTCCCATTCGAGTTACGAGCAGTACTTC. Translating it yields CAISESSHSSYEQYF. V and J are TRBV10-3 and TRBJ2-7; no clear D. This CDR3 has 15 residues. The V gene's germline CDR1 is ENHRY and CDR2 SYGVKD. V was trimmed by 0 bases and J by 4 bases, leaving 13 bases between them.